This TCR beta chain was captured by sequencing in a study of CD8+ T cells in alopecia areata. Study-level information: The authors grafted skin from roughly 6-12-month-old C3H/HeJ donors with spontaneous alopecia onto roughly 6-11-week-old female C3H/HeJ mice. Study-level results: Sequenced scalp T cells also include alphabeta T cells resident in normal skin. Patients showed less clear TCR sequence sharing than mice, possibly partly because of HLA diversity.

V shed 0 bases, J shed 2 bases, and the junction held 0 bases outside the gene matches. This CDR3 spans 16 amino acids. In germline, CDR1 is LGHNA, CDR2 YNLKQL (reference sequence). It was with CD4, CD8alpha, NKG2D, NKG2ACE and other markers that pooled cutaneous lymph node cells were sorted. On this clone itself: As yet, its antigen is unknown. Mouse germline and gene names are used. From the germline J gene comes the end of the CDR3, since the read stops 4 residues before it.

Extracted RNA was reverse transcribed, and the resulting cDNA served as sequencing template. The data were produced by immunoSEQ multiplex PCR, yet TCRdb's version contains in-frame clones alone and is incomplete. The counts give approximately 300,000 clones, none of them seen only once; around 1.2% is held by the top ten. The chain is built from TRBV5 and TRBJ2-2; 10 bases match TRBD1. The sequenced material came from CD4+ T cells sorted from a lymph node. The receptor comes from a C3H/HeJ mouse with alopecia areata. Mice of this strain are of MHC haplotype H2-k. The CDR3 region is CASSQEDRGNTGQLYF. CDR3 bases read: TGTGCCAGCAGCCAAGAGGACAGGGGGAACACCGGG.